The 30 T cell receptor beta chains below all came from one sample that was sequenced in a study of OX40 agonist ivuxolimab in advanced cancers. The method was immunoSEQ multiplex PCR; TCRdb's version includes in-frame clones alone and lacks a portion of them. This table has about 40,000 clones, approximately 92% appearing once. This specimen was CD4+ or CD8+ T cells sorted from blood, taken in a trial of the OX40 agonist ivuxolimab. These receptors all stem from an adult with an advanced solid tumor such as melanoma, head and neck, liver or kidney cancer.

The J gene is TRBJ2-7, the V gene TRBV10-1; the D call may be TRBD1 or TRBD2 (5 bases each). Germline V lookup: CDR1 WNHNN, CDR2 SYGVQD (reference sequence). CDR3 length: 13 residues. Trimming took off 5 bases at V and 2 bases at J, with 10 bases between the two ends. CDR3 bases: TGCGCCAGCAGTCCGGGACGGACCTACGAGCAGTACTTC. Encoded protein: CASSPGRTYEQYF.

This rearrangement joins TRBV7-2 to TRBJ1-2; D remains ambiguous. Trimming pared 5 bases from V and 1 base from J, leaving 14 bases between. CDR3 size: 15 residues. In germline, CDR1 is SGHTA, CDR2 FQGNSA. The CDR3 spells CASSPWASYNYGYTF. CDR3 DNA sequence: TGTGCCAGCAGCCCCTGGGCATCTTATAACTATGGCTACACCTTC.

The V call is TRBV4-3, the J call TRBJ1-5, with TRBD1 matching over 7 bases. The junction had 6 bases not matched to a gene; V was cut back by 3 bases and J by 7 bases. Germline CDR1 reads LGHNA; CDR2 reads YSLEER. The CDR3 loop spans 14 amino acids. The CDR3 DNA sequence: TGCGCCAGCAGCCAGTGGACAGGCGGACAGCCCCAGCATTTT. The encoded protein is CASSQWTGGQPQHF.

Concerning this clone itself: Sequence at one end of the junction differs from germline and may be a read error. This chain uses TRBV7-7 with TRBJ2-1; possibly TRBD2 for D (5 bases). CDR3 length equals 14 residues. Germline V gives CDR1 SSHAT, CDR2 FNYEAQ (reference sequence). In nucleotides, the CDR3 is TGTGCTAGCAGCTTAAGCGGTCTAGTGAATGAGCAGTTCTTC. This gives the protein CASSLSGLVNEQFF.

The gene calls are TRBV7-8 and TRBJ2-7; D gene ambiguous. The CDR3 length is 13 residues. Germline V CDR1 and CDR2: SGHVS, FQNEAQ. Trimming pared 4 bases from V and 3 bases from J, leaving 10 bases between. DNA of the CDR3: TGTGCCAGCAGCTGGAGTCAACTCTACGAGCAGTACGTC. This codes for CASSWSQLYEQYV.

This clone was seen only once. The chain combines TRBV19 with TRBJ2-2; 14 bases match TRBD2. This CDR3 is built from 15 residues. Trimming cost V 9 bases and J 7 bases; bases outside gene matches: 7. CDR1 is LNHDA and CDR2 is SQIVND in the germline V gene (reference sequence). Here the CDR3 reads CASGTGLAGGGELFF. The DNA of the CDR3 is TGTGCCAGCGGGACCGGACTAGCGGGAGGCGGGGAGCTGTTTTTT. The whole variable domain, filled in from reference TRBV19 and TRBJ2-2, reads DGGITQSPKYLFRKEGQNVTLSCEQNLNHDAMYWYRQDPGQGLRLIYYSQIVNDFQKGDIAEGYSVSREKKESFPLTVTSAQKNPTAFYLCASGTGLAGGGELFFGEGSRLTVL.

The chain is built from TRBV7-2 and TRBJ1-2; D remains unclear. This CDR3 region has 16 residues. Germline CDR1 is SGHTA and CDR2 is FQGNSA. V was pared by 5 bases and J by 3 bases, with 19 bases between. In nucleotides, the CDR3 is TGTGCCAGCAGCCCCTGGTCCTGGGGTGGGGACTATGGCTACACCTTC. It codes for CASSPWSWGGDYGYTF.

This chain joins TRBV30 and TRBJ2-3, with D unclear. Germline V lookup: CDR1 GTSNPN, CDR2 SVGIG (reference sequence). Trimming cost V 3 bases and J 1 base, with 11 bases left between them. The CDR3 contains 14 residues. This CDR3 is CAWSVAAGTDTQYF. The DNA for the CDR3 is TGTGCCTGGAGCGTGGCGGCAGGCACAGATACGCAGTATTTT.

The chain carries TRBV5-3 and TRBJ1-1; TRBD1 aligns across 9 bases. TRBV5-3 is identified as an open reading frame with a role that is uncertain. The V segment lost 4 bases and the J segment 6 bases; nucleotides outside the gene matches: 4. The CDR3 length is 13 residues. CDR3 amino acids: CARSRGQGSEAFF. Here the CDR3 DNA reads TGTGCCAGAAGCCGTGGACAGGGGTCTGAAGCTTTCTTT.

This rearrangement joins TRBV5-6 to TRBJ1-1; D ambiguous. V was clipped by 0 bases and J by 1 base, with 13 bases between them. Per germline, CDR1 SGHDT and CDR2 YYEEEE. The CDR3 is 16 amino acids. The CDR3 reads CASSLVRISGNTEAFF. CDR3 bases: TGTGCCAGCAGCTTGGTTCGGATTTCAGGGAACACTGAAGCTTTCTTT.

The rearrangement uses TRBV19 and TRBJ1-2; D is possibly TRBD1 (5 bases). Germline CDR1 LNHDA, CDR2 SQIVND (reference sequence). The CDR3 sequence is 16 residues long. V dropped 8 bases and J dropped 3 bases, with 22 bases sitting between them. The CDR3, as DNA: TGTGCCAGTCGGAACAGGACGGCCGAGTCTTACTATGGCTACACCTTC. This sequence encodes CASRNRTAESYYGYTF.

As regards this clone: Other DNA sequences from this sample encode an identical CDR3 as well. The rearrangement joins TRBV10-3 to TRBJ2-2; the match to TRBD2 covers 10 bases. Germline V CDR1 and CDR2: ENHRY, SYGVKD. The CDR3 runs to 17 residues. J gave up 7 bases and V 4 bases, and 12 bases lay outside the gene matches. CDR3: CAISASAGGPAGGELFF. CDR3 sequence (DNA): TGTGCCATCAGTGCCTCAGCGGGAGGGCCGGCGGGCGGGGAGCTGTTTTTT.

This chain uses TRBV6-5 with TRBJ2-7; 7 bases map to TRBD1. With 0 bases clipped from V and 2 bases from J, the junction kept 1 base outside the gene matches. Per germline, CDR1 MNHEY and CDR2 SVGAGI. This CDR3 region has 14 residues. Here the CDR3 reads CASSYSTGAYEQYF. CDR3 bases: TGTGCCAGCAGTTACTCTACAGGGGCCTACGAGCAGTACTTC.

The genes are TRBV11-2 and TRBJ2-7, with D unclear. Trimming stripped 0 bases from V and 3 bases from J, with 12 bases between. Germline V gene sequence: CDR1 SGHAT, CDR2 FQNNGV. The CDR3 is 15 residues long. CDR3 nucleotide sequence: TGTGCCAGCAGCTTAGATCTGCCCCCATACTACGAGCAGTACGTC. This gives the protein CASSLDLPPYYEQYV.

This clone appeared a few times. The chain has TRBV19 and TRBJ2-2; no reliable D call. The CDR3 has 14 amino acids. Trimming cost V 3 bases and J 4 bases, with 9 bases left between them. CDR1 and CDR2 from the germline V gene are LNHDA and SQIVND (reference sequence). CDR3 in DNA: TGTGCCAGTAGTATTGGAGCAGCCACCGGGGAGCTGTTTTTT. Translating it yields CASSIGAATGELFF.

V gene TRBV28 combines with J gene TRBJ2-3, with 12 bases aligning to TRBD1. The germline CDR1 and CDR2 sequences are MDHEN and SYDVKM. Trimming took 6 bases from V and 3 from J; bases not matched to a gene: 7. The CDR3 length is 16 residues. This CDR3 is CASSQVGQGATDTQYF. The CDR3 bases are TGTGCCAGCAGCCAAGTGGGACAGGGGGCTACAGATACGCAGTATTTT.

The chain is built from TRBV6-6 and TRBJ1-5; the D gene is possibly TRBD1 (5 bases). There are 11 residues in the CDR3. Germline assignment: CDR1 MNHNY and CDR2 SVGAGI (reference sequence). Trimming left V 6 bases short and J 5 bases short, with 5 bases between. CDR3: CASRGDQPQHF. DNA for the CDR3: TGTGCCAGCAGAGGGGATCAGCCCCAGCATTTT.

The chain couples TRBV27 to TRBJ2-7; D uncertain. The V end lost 0 bases, the J end lost 5 bases, and 5 bases lay between the germline ends. The CDR3 length is 12 residues. Germline loops: CDR1 MNHEY, CDR2 SMNVEV (reference sequence). The CDR3 region has the DNA TGTGCCAGCAGTTTATCAGGCGACGAGCAGTACTTC. Amino acid sequence: CASSLSGDEQYF.

This sequence joins TRBV4-3 and TRBJ2-2; no definite D call. V was trimmed by 0 bases and J by 9 bases, leaving 5 bases between them. CDR3 length: 12 residues. Per germline, CDR1 LGHNA and CDR2 YSLEER. CDR3 sequence (DNA): TGCGCCAGCAGCCAAGATTTGAGGGAGCTGTTTTTT. It is translated as CASSQDLRELFF.

V gene TRBV5-6 combines with J gene TRBJ1-6; a possible D gene is TRBD1 (5 bases). The CDR3 consists of 17 residues. Trimming shortened V by 3 bases and J by 7 bases, and 20 bases separated the two germline ends. Germline V gives CDR1 SGHDT, CDR2 YYEEEE. Written as DNA, the CDR3 is TGTGCCAGCAGCTGGATGGGGAACAGGAAGTACAATTCACCCCTCCACTTT. Translated, it gives CASSWMGNRKYNSPLHF.

This clone was found once. The chain joins TRBV7-9 to TRBJ2-1; D possibly corresponds to TRBD2 (6 bases). The germline V gene encodes CDR1 SEHNR and CDR2 FQNEAQ (reference sequence). V was pared by 4 bases and J by 2 bases, with 9 bases between. This CDR3 has 14 amino acids. CDR3 sequence reads: CASSSGLTYNEQFF. For the CDR3, the DNA is TGTGCCAGCAGCTCAGGACTAACCTACAATGAGCAGTTCTTC.

This clone was found once. The J gene is TRBJ1-2, the V gene TRBV6-1; 8 bases map to TRBD1. The germline gives CDR1 MNHNS, CDR2 SASEGT. CDR3 length equals 14 residues. The V gene end was trimmed by 4 bases and the J gene end by 4 bases; junction bases not matched to a gene: 5. The CDR3 coding sequence is TGTGCCAGCAGTGGGCTCGGGACAGGCTATGGCTACACCTTC. This sequence encodes CASSGLGTGYGYTF.

The CDR3 reads CASSLCCPGANEQFF. The CDR3 DNA is TGTGCCAGCAGTTTATGCTGCCCAGGGGCCAATGAGCAGTTCTTC. The chain is built from TRBV28 and TRBJ2-1, with a weak D call TRBD1 (6 bases). The CDR3 covers 15 residues. Trimming removed 0 bases from V and 6 bases from J, with 12 bases in between. CDR1 and CDR2 from the germline V gene are MDHEN and SYDVKM.

Points on this clone: One junction end disagrees with the germline gene, perhaps due to a read error. J is TRBJ2-7 and V is TRBV28, with 9 positions matching TRBD1. The CDR3 totals 19 residues. CDR1 and CDR2 (germline): MDHEN, SYDVKM. The DNA for the CDR3 is TGTGTCAGCAGTTTTTCAAGGACAGGGGCCACTCTGAGCTCCTACGAGCAGTACTTC. Amino acid sequence: CVSSFSRTGATLSSYEQYF.

V and J are TRBV6-1 and TRBJ2-7; D gene uncertain. Germline lookup yields CDR1 MNHNS and CDR2 SASEGT. The CDR3 length is 15 residues. The V gene lost 5 bases and the J gene lost 2 bases, with 16 bases spanning the gap. The chain's CDR3 is CASSQGPWATYEQYF. The DNA of the CDR3 is TGTGCCAGCAGTCAAGGGCCCTGGGCCACCTACGAGCAGTACTTC.

The chain joins TRBV7-9 to TRBJ2-1, with 9 bases identical to TRBD1. This CDR3 contains 15 residues. J lost 7 bases, V lost 4 bases, and 8 bases had no gene match. Per germline, CDR1 SEHNR and CDR2 FQNEAQ (reference sequence). In nucleotides, the CDR3 is TGTGCCAGCAGCTCCCCGGGACAGGGAAGTAATGAGCAGTTCTTC. This codes for CASSSPGQGSNEQFF.

The rearrangement links TRBV4-1 to TRBJ2-1, with D maybe TRBD2 (5 bases). Germline V CDR1 and CDR2: MGHRA, YSYEKL. Trimming removed 5 bases from V and 4 bases from J, with 12 bases in between. This CDR3 is 14 amino acids long. Written as DNA, the CDR3 is TGCGCCAGCAGCGCGACGGGATCGTACAATGAGCAGTTCTTC. Its protein is CASSATGSYNEQFF.

The gene calls are TRBV5-6 and TRBJ2-1; TRBD2 matches 10 bases. The length of the CDR3 is 17 residues. V shed 4 bases and J 2 bases; nucleotides not matched to a gene: 9. Germline CDR1 reads SGHDT; CDR2 reads YYEEEE. The CDR3 coding sequence is TGTGCCAGCAGCACCCGGCTAGCGGGAGAGCCCTACAATGAGCAGTTCTTC. It translates to CASSTRLAGEPYNEQFF.

The CDR3 DNA follows: TGTGCCAGCAGTGACGCGGCATCAGGCACAGATACGCAGTATTTT. Translating it yields CASSDAASGTDTQYF. The J gene is TRBJ2-3, the V gene TRBV6-4; no firm D call. The CDR3 runs 15 residues. Per the germline V gene, CDR1 is MRHNA and CDR2 is SNTAGT. V lost 2 bases and J lost 1, with 10 bases in between.

The chain couples TRBV9 to TRBJ1-2; D call uncertain. This CDR3 is built from 18 residues. Trimming cost V 5 bases and J 3 bases, with 26 bases left between them. From germline, CDR1 is SGDLS and CDR2 YYNGEE. CDR3 sequence reads: CASRAPAHLKDKDYGYTF. CDR3 DNA sequence: TGTGCCAGCAGGGCCCCAGCCCACTTAAAGGATAAGGACTATGGCTACACCTTC.